This TCR beta chain was found in a study of blood T cell repertoires in COVID-19. TCRdb keeps only in-frame clones here, not all; method: immunoSEQ multiplex PCR. This sample has 200,000 to 250,000 clones, with roughly nine tenths found just once. V lost 5 bases to trimming and J lost 5 bases, with 14 bases between them. Germline CDR1 and CDR2: SGHNT and YENEEA. The CDR3 loop spans 14 amino acids. The TCR originated in a man between 60 and 75 years old with acute or convalescent COVID-19. V gene TRBV11-3 combines with J gene TRBJ2-3; D might be TRBD2 (6 bases). The sequenced material came from peripheral blood. The CDR3 protein is CASSARLVLDTQYF. The CDR3 region has the DNA TGTGCCAGCAGCGCCCGACTAGTTTTAGATACGCAGTATTTT.